A single sample is the source of the 23 T cell receptor beta chains below, sequenced in a study of Ad26.COV2.S vaccination and SARS-CoV-2 variants. Repertoires were generated with immunoSEQ multiplex PCR, while TCRdb's copy carries only in-frame clones and drops some. The sample shows just under 250,000 clones, approximately 87% of them seen only once. Described treatment: 15 to 20 received Ad26.COV2.S at low or high dose, single or two shots; 5 received placebo; per-sample allocation not given. After the first vaccine or placebo injection, samples were drawn on day 63. This specimen consisted of peripheral blood, obtained in a trial of Ad26.COV2.S vaccine versus placebo. These receptors were taken from a person between 18 and 59 years old who received the Ad26.COV2.S COVID-19 vaccine or a placebo.

The CDR3 nucleotides read TGTGCCAGCAGTGAAGGGCCCTACGAGCAGTACTTC. It codes for CASSEGPYEQYF. The V gene is TRBV25-1, the J gene TRBJ2-7; D not certain. CDR1 is MGHDK and CDR2 is SYGVNS in the germline V gene. The CDR3 sequence is 12 residues long. V shed 2 bases and J shed 2 bases, with 4 bases lying between them.

This chain connects TRBV6-6 to TRBJ2-4, with 7 bases identical to TRBD1. With V trimmed by 8 bases and J by 3 bases, 4 bases remained unmatched. The CDR3 spans 13 residues. Germline V lookup: CDR1 MNHNY, CDR2 SVGAGI (reference sequence). CDR3 protein: CASERDSKNIQYF. CDR3 coding DNA: TGTGCCAGCGAGAGGGACAGCAAAAACATTCAGTACTTC.

CDR3 bases: TGTGCCATCAGCGGACTAGCGGGCACCTCCTACAATGAGCAGTTCTTC. This sequence encodes CAISGLAGTSYNEQFF. The chain is built from TRBV10-3 and TRBJ2-1, with 11 bases identical to TRBD2. After removal of 6 bases from V and 0 bases from J, the junction contained 4 bases not matched to a gene. Germline V lookup: CDR1 ENHRY, CDR2 SYGVKD. The CDR3 extends over 16 amino acids.

The V and J genes are TRBV10-3 and TRBJ1-1; 11 bases are a match to TRBD1. V lost 0 bases to trimming and J lost 1 base; unmatched junction nucleotides: 7. CDR1 and CDR2 from the germline V gene are ENHRY and SYGVKD. The CDR3 length is 18 residues. The DNA of the CDR3 is TGTGCCATCAGTGAGTCCGGACAGGGGGCAGTGCCGAACACTGAAGCTTTCTTT. Translation gives CAISESGQGAVPNTEAFF.

V is TRBV3-1 (or the pseudogene TRBV3-2) and J is TRBJ2-7; a weak D match, TRBD1 (6 bases). Trimming removed 4 bases at V and 7 bases at J, with 29 bases between. The CDR3 totals 18 residues. Germline-derived CDR1 and CDR2 are LGHDT and YNNKEL (reference sequence). CDR3 coding DNA: TGTGCCAGCAGCCTCCCGGACCCCATCCAGGGGCAAGGCGGGGAGCAGTACTTC. Protein sequence: CASSLPDPIQGQGGEQYF.

This chain uses TRBV6-2 or TRBV6-3 with TRBJ1-5; tentatively, D is TRBD1 (5 bases). Trimming took off 3 bases at V and 6 bases at J, with 9 bases between the two ends. The CDR3 runs to 13 residues. Germline lookup yields CDR1 MNHEY and CDR2 SVGEGT. The CDR3: CASSYGGVQPQHF. CDR3 bases: TGTGCCAGCAGTTATGGGGGTGTTCAGCCCCAGCATTTT.

V usage is TRBV5-1 and J usage is TRBJ1-1, with D possibly being TRBD1 (6 bases). CDR1 SGHRS and CDR2 YFSETQ come from the germline V gene. This CDR3 has 15 residues. Trimming removed 0 bases from V and 4 bases from J, with 13 bases in between. The CDR3 loop reads CASSLEWGALTEAFF. DNA of the CDR3: TGCGCCAGCAGCTTGGAATGGGGGGCTCTCACTGAAGCTTTCTTT.

The rearrangement joins TRBV6-2 or TRBV6-3 to TRBJ2-7; no firm D call. Germline assignment: CDR1 MNHEY and CDR2 SVGEGT. The germline V and J ends were trimmed by 1 base and 2 bases, with 9 bases remaining between them. The CDR3 has 14 amino acids. The CDR3 DNA reads TGTGCCAGCAGTTACTTGCTTGATACCTACGAGCAGTACTTC. Protein product: CASSYLLDTYEQYF.

This chain connects TRBV28 to TRBJ2-7, with D possibly matching TRBD1 (7 bases). The CDR3 has 15 residues. Germline values: CDR1 MDHEN, CDR2 SYDVKM. V lost 6 bases to trimming and J lost 0 bases, with 15 bases between them. The CDR3 DNA sequence: TGTGCCAGCAGCCCCCAGGGGGGCGCCTCCTACGAGCAGTACTTC. Protein: CASSPQGGASYEQYF.

The genes are TRBV18 and TRBJ1-4, with D possibly being TRBD1 (5 bases). This CDR3 spans 14 amino acids. V was shortened by 5 bases and J by 3 bases, with 10 bases between the two germline ends. CDR1 is KGHSH, CDR2 LQKENI, per germline. The CDR3 loop is CASSNRGPNEKLFF. DNA for the CDR3: TGTGCCAGCTCAAATAGGGGCCCTAATGAAAAACTGTTTTTT.

The CDR3 spells CASSFRGGYGYTF. The CDR3 DNA reads TGTGCCAGCAGTTTCCGGGGGGGCTATGGCTACACCTTC. The V call is TRBV28, the J call TRBJ1-2; tentative D call: TRBD1 (5 bases). This CDR3 is 13 amino acids long. V was pared by 3 bases and J by 4 bases, with 9 bases between. Germline V lookup: CDR1 MDHEN, CDR2 SYDVKM.

The CDR3 sequence: CASSLEVNQPQHF. The CDR3, as DNA: TGTGCCAGCAGCTTAGAAGTAAATCAGCCCCAGCATTTT. The V call is TRBV7-2, the J call TRBJ1-5; D not certain. This CDR3 comprises 13 residues. The V gene lost 1 base and the J gene lost 4 bases, with 5 bases spanning the gap. The germline V gene encodes CDR1 SGHTA and CDR2 FQGNSA.

The chain's CDR3 is CSVGTGTGVYEQYF. CDR3 in DNA: TGCAGCGTCGGGACCGGGACAGGGGTCTACGAGCAGTACTTC. The chain carries TRBV29-1 and TRBJ2-7, with 10 bases that match TRBD1. The CDR3 spans 14 residues. Germline V lookup: CDR1 SQVTM, CDR2 ANQGSEA. Unmatched junction bases numbered 8, after V lost 6 bases and J lost 3 bases.

This clone appeared a single time. V gene TRBV11-2 combines with J gene TRBJ2-7; the D gene is possibly TRBD1 (6 bases). CDR3 length: 14 residues. Germline V gene lookup returns CDR1 SGHAT and CDR2 FQNNGV. V gave up 1 base and J gave up 6 bases, with 13 bases separating them. CDR3 bases: TGTGCCAGCAGCTTAGGGGGGCCGGTTCTCGAGCAGTACTTC. This gives the protein CASSLGGPVLEQYF.

The chain joins TRBV28 to TRBJ2-7; 11 bases map to TRBD1. Germline CDR1 MDHEN, CDR2 SYDVKM. J lost 3 bases, V lost 5 bases, and 6 bases had no gene match. The CDR3 covers 15 residues. CDR3 residues: CASSAAGTGGYEQYF. In DNA, the CDR3 is TGTGCCAGCAGTGCCGCCGGGACAGGGGGCTACGAGCAGTACTTC.

V is TRBV15 and J is TRBJ2-1; D perhaps matches TRBD1 (6 bases). The length of the CDR3 is 17 residues. CDR1 and CDR2 (germline): LNHNV, YYDKDF (reference sequence). Trimming pared 1 base from V and 3 bases from J, leaving 16 bases between. This CDR3 reads CATSRGRGGSFYNEQFF. The CDR3 nucleotides are TGTGCCACCAGCAGAGGCAGGGGCGGGTCCTTCTACAATGAGCAGTTCTTC.

This clone was recorded a few times. Germline is not matched at one junction end, which may reflect a read error. The chain carries TRBV3-1 (or the pseudogene TRBV3-2) and TRBJ2-5, with 11 nucleotides matching TRBD2. Germline CDR1 LGHDT, CDR2 YNNKEL (reference sequence). The CDR3 consists of 15 residues. This chain's CDR3 is CASSPTSGVLESQYF. Here the CDR3 DNA reads TGTGCCAGCAGTCCGACTAGCGGGGTCCTAGAGTCCCAGTACTTC.

The chain couples TRBV5-6 to TRBJ2-5; 7 nucleotides agree with TRBD1. Germline V gene data show CDR1 as SGHDT and CDR2 as YYEEEE. The V gene end was trimmed by 4 bases and the J gene end by 3 bases; junction bases not matched to a gene: 9. This CDR3 has 15 amino acids. CDR3 coding DNA: TGTGCCAGCAGCGGTATTCACCAGGGGGAAGAGACCCAGTACTTC. It translates to CASSGIHQGEETQYF.

This clone has just one count. The chain is built from TRBV11-3 and TRBJ2-3; D perhaps matches TRBD1 (5 bases). Germline CDR1 and CDR2: SGHNT and YENEEA. Deletions cut 4 bases from V and 5 bases from J, with 13 bases between. The CDR3 covers 14 residues. CDR3 sequence: CASSSRKGEDTQYF. In DNA, the CDR3 is TGTGCCAGCAGCTCAAGAAAAGGGGAAGATACGCAGTATTTT.

In nucleotides, the CDR3 is TGTGCCAGCAGCCCCCCCGGGTGGTACGAGCAGTACTTC. Translated: CASSPPGWYEQYF. The chain carries TRBV7-9 and TRBJ2-7; D is ambiguous. The length of the CDR3 is 13 residues. The V end was cut by 5 bases, the J end by 4 bases, with 12 bases between. Germline loops: CDR1 SEHNR, CDR2 FQNEAQ (reference sequence).

A remark on this clone: This may arise from a read error, as a much more abundant clone is one base away. J is TRBJ2-7 and V is TRBV5-6, with 9 bases aligning to TRBD2. CDR3 length: 14 amino acids. The V gene end was trimmed by 4 bases and the J gene end by 4 bases; junction bases not matched to a gene: 6. Germline assignment: CDR1 SGHDT and CDR2 YYEEEE. In DNA, the CDR3 is TGTGCCAGCAGCACAGCGGGAGGAGGGTACGAGCAGTACTTC. It encodes CASSTAGGGYEQYF.

This chain uses TRBV3-1 (or the pseudogene TRBV3-2) with TRBJ1-6; no reliable D call. V gave up 2 bases and J gave up 12 bases, with 14 bases separating them. The germline V gene has CDR1 LGHDT and CDR2 YNNKEL (reference sequence). The CDR3 sequence is 14 residues long. The CDR3 is CASSQTGLDKPLHF. The CDR3 nucleotides read TGTGCCAGCAGCCAAACGGGTCTCGATAAACCCCTCCACTTT.

This clone showed up many times. The chain employs TRBV2 and TRBJ1-4, with TRBD1 matching 8 bases. V lost 6 bases and J lost 5; bases outside the gene matches: 5. The CDR3 runs to 14 residues. Germline V gene lookup returns CDR1 SNHLY and CDR2 FYNNEI. The CDR3 nucleotides read TGTGCCAGCAGAGCAAGGACAGGGAATGAAAAACTGTTTTTT. Protein product: CASRARTGNEKLFF.